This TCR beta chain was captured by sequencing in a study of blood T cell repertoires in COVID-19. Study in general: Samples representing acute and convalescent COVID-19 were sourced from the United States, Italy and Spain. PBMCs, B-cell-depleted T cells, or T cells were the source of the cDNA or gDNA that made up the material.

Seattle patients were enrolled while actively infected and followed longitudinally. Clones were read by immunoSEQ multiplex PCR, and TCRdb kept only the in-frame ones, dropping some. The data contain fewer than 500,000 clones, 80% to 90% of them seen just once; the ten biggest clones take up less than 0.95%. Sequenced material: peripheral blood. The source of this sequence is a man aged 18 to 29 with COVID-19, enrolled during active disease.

This CDR3 is CASSPTGAYEQYF. DNA of the CDR3: TGTGCCAGCAGTCCTACGGGGGCCTACGAGCAGTACTTC. This chain uses TRBV27 with TRBJ2-7; TRBD2 might be the D (6 bases). From germline, CDR1 is MNHEY and CDR2 SMNVEV (reference sequence). The CDR3 runs to 13 residues. The ends were cut back, 5 bases at V and 2 bases at J, with 10 bases in the middle.